This T cell receptor beta chain is from a study of vaccination and CD4 T cells after COVID-19. Regarding treatment: 10-day PBMC culture with coronavirus spike peptide pools or control peptides (ViraFEST assay). At the Johns Hopkins FTIC core, DNA taken from cultured CD4+ T cells was sequenced by way of the Oncomine TCR Beta short-read assay. TCRdb independently ran MiXCR on the PCR reads; one entry per CDR3 protein. This table has thousands of distinct CDR3 sequences, around 70% appearing once. As to this clonotype: Its antigen is still unknown.

Germline CDR1 and CDR2: MNHEY and SMNVEV (reference sequence). The CDR3 spans 18 residues. With 5 bases removed from V and 7 bases from J, the gap between germline ends came to 24 bases. This clonotype originated in a human donor who had recovered from COVID-19. The sequencing input was CD4+ T cells from blood, cultured in vitro. J is TRBJ1-6 and V is TRBV27; D is ambiguous. The chain's CDR3 is CASSAPNKFGQNNSPLHF. Written as DNA, the CDR3 is TGTGCCAGCAGTGCTCCTAACAAGTTTGGGCAGAACAATTCACCCCTCCACTTT.